A selection of T cell receptor beta chains follows, all from one sample in a study of T cells in Graves' hyperthyroidism and ophthalmopathy. TCRdb analysed the multiplex PCR reads with MiXCR anew, one entry per CDR3 protein. The sample contains some 600,000 distinct CDR3 sequences, 11% to 15% of which appear only once. The sample was blood. The receptors stem from a woman in her twenties or thirties with Graves' hyperthyroidism that later progressed to Graves' ophthalmopathy. Both conserved end residues are part of each CDR3. The D gene is left open where the match is weak.

d_call: TRBD1; v_call: TRBV3-1; cdr3_aa: CASSQQGANTGELFF
d_call: .; v_call: TRBV6-2/TRBV6-3; cdr3_aa: CASSYSQGRPQTQYF
d_call: TRBD2; v_call: TRBV9; cdr3_aa: CASSAIAGAYNEQFF
d_call: .; v_call: TRBV27; cdr3_aa: CASSLLGINQPQHF
d_call: TRBD1; v_call: TRBV12-5; cdr3_aa: CASGGQQGSSYNSPLHF
d_call: .; v_call: TRBV6-2/TRBV6-3; cdr3_aa: CASSYSGYTSYEQYF
d_call: .; v_call: TRBV4-1; cdr3_aa: CASSQEGRAGEQYF
d_call: TRBD1; v_call: TRBV28; cdr3_aa: CASAEGGFNEKLFF
d_call: TRBD2; v_call: TRBV30; cdr3_aa: CAWSAAGVENIQYF
d_call: .; v_call: TRBV30; cdr3_aa: CAWRRRQSPETQYF
d_call: .; v_call: TRBV29-1; cdr3_aa: CSVTGRNTGELFF
d_call: .; v_call: TRBV7-9; cdr3_aa: CASSLRDTPDTQYF
d_call: TRBD1; v_call: TRBV15; cdr3_aa: CATSSGGQGGRPQHF
d_call: .; v_call: TRBV14; cdr3_aa: CASSQTGRPEKLFF
d_call: .; v_call: TRBV29-1; cdr3_aa: CSVEQNTEAFF
d_call: .; v_call: TRBV24-1; cdr3_aa: CATSLGQSYEQYF
d_call: .; v_call: TRBV5-6; cdr3_aa: CASSLPAAAGDYEQYF
d_call: .; v_call: TRBV12-3/TRBV12-4; cdr3_aa: CASRSLGLDTQYF
d_call: .; v_call: TRBV11-3; cdr3_aa: CASTNRVLYEQYF
d_call: TRBD2; v_call: TRBV20-1; cdr3_aa: CSAPRGRVNEQFF
d_call: TRBD1; v_call: TRBV6-2/TRBV6-3; cdr3_aa: CASKQGYTEAFF
d_call: TRBD2; v_call: TRBV20-1; cdr3_aa: CSAVLAGNEQFF
d_call: .; v_call: TRBV13; cdr3_aa: CASSRRTLGAQETQYF
d_call: TRBD1; v_call: TRBV5-1; cdr3_aa: CASSYTGGTYNEQFF
d_call: TRBD2; v_call: TRBV28; cdr3_aa: CASSYLAGTDTQYF
d_call: .; v_call: TRBV30; cdr3_aa: CAWTGSGANVLTF
d_call: .; v_call: TRBV28; cdr3_aa: CATAGTDTQYF
d_call: .; v_call: TRBV19; cdr3_aa: CASSIDSPSVGGQFF
d_call: .; v_call: TRBV27; cdr3_aa: CASTPLGSYNSPLHF
d_call: .; v_call: TRBV15; cdr3_aa: CATRLPTVTDTQYF
d_call: .; v_call: TRBV3-1; cdr3_aa: CASSLRDFNYNEQFF
d_call: .; v_call: TRBV20-1; cdr3_aa: CSARASGYLTYNEQFF
d_call: .; v_call: TRBV5-6; cdr3_aa: CASSLVGSGQNTEAFF
d_call: TRBD1; v_call: TRBV7-6; cdr3_aa: CASSFGDRASYEQYF
d_call: .; v_call: TRBV10-3; cdr3_aa: CAATPQGKAYEQYF
d_call: TRBD1; v_call: TRBV24-1; cdr3_aa: CATSENDRVGQPQHF
d_call: TRBD1; v_call: TRBV19; cdr3_aa: CASREQGARGSYEQYF
d_call: .; v_call: TRBV12-3/TRBV12-4; cdr3_aa: CASSLLTDSSGANVLTF
d_call: .; v_call: TRBV11-3; cdr3_aa: CASSPRGSDTQYF
d_call: .; v_call: TRBV29-1; cdr3_aa: CSVGWRGSSYNEQFF
d_call: .; v_call: TRBV3-1; cdr3_aa: CASTIGTSNQPQHF
d_call: TRBD2; v_call: TRBV7-3; cdr3_aa: CASSLSGRGGRSYNEQFF
d_call: .; v_call: TRBV6-1; cdr3_aa: CASRATEFINQPQHF
d_call: .; v_call: TRBV5-1; cdr3_aa: CASSLWTVRKDTEAFF
d_call: .; v_call: TRBV6-1; cdr3_aa: CASSPYMGTETQYF
d_call: .; v_call: TRBV7-2; cdr3_aa: CASSPPLRSETQYF
d_call: .; v_call: TRBV7-2; cdr3_aa: CASSLVGVSRVNQPQHF
d_call: .; v_call: TRBV11-3; cdr3_aa: CASSCPHWARSNQPQHF
d_call: .; v_call: TRBV5-6; cdr3_aa: CASSWGPTPPDTQYF
d_call: TRBD1; v_call: TRBV6-5; cdr3_aa: CASSYRTGGNYGYTF
d_call: .; v_call: TRBV27; cdr3_aa: CASRDSLDEQYF
d_call: TRBD2; v_call: TRBV10-3; cdr3_aa: CAISEEYRSGSSGANVLTF
d_call: .; v_call: TRBV30; cdr3_aa: CAWSAGTPGEKLFF
d_call: .; v_call: TRBV30; cdr3_aa: CAWTRLALYQETQYF
d_call: TRBD2; v_call: TRBV7-3; cdr3_aa: CASSQTSGTNNEQFF
d_call: TRBD1; v_call: TRBV20-1; cdr3_aa: CSAPGQGTEALF
d_call: .; v_call: TRBV29-1; cdr3_aa: CSVETVPGANVLTF
d_call: TRBD1; v_call: TRBV7-2; cdr3_aa: CASSLGQGYYEQYF
d_call: .; v_call: TRBV7-3; cdr3_aa: CASSHGFLGAFF